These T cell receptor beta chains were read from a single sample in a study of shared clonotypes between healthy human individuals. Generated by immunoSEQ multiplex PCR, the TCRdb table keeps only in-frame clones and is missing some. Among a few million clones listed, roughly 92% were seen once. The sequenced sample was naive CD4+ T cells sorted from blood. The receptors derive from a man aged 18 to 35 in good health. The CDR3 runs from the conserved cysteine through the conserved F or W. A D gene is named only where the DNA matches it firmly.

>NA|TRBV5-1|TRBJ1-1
CASSLSGAWATEAFF
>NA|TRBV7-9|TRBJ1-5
CASSPRVNQPQHF
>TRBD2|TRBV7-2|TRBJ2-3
CASSLVAGATDTQYF
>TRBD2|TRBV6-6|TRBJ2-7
CASSPGTSTSYEQYF
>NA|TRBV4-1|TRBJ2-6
CASSQDAISGANVLTF
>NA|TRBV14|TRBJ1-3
CASSLVGTIYF
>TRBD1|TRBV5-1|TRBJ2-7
CASPTWDRLGEQYF
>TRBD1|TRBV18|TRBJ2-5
CASSPGATGLETQYF
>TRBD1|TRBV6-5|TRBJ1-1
CASILETTGKAFF
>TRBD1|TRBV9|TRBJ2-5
CASSSWTGGGETQYF
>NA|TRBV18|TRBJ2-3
CASSPTGGTDTQYF
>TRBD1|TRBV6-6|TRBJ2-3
CASSYRNRGDTQYF
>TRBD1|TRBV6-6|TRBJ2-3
CASSSRTGGDTQYF
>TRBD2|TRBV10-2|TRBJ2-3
CASSEPSGGGGDTQYF
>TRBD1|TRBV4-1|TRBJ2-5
CASSQEWDSTFQETQYF
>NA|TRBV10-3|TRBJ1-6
CAISEDTLQGAPLHF
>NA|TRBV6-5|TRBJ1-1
CASCVQLNTEAFF
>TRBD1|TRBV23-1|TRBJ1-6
CASSSRGQQGSYNSPLHF
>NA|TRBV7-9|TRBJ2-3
CASSLAGTQYF
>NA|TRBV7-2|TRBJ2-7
CASSLMPGATYEQYF
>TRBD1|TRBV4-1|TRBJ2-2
CASSQSGQGRFGELFF
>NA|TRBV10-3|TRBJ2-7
CAISTSGPYEQYF
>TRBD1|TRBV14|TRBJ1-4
CASSRGGGVEKLFF
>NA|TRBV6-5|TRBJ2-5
CASSYSDGTPPKTQYF
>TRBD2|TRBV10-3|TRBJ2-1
CAISPTGTSGNEQFF
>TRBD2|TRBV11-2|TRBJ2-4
CASSLLAGGDINIQYF
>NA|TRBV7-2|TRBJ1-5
CASSDTNQPQHF
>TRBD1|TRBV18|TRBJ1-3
CASSPPGQELYTIYF
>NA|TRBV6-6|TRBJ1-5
CASNRPGTDINQPQHF
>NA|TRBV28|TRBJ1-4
CASSSDSRDEKLFF
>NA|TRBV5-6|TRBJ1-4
CASSLRGPNEKLFF
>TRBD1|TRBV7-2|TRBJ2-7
CASSYRTGSYEQYF
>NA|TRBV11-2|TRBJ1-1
CASSSTTGNTEAFF
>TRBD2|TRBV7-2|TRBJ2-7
CASSLGTSGSYEQYF
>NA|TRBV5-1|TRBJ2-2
CASSSHPGTKDTGELFF
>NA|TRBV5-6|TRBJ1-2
CASSLVLADHYGYTF
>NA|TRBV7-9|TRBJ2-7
CASSLSGAYEQYF
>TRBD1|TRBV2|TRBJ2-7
CASSRQGSYEQYF
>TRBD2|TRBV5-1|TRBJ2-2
CASSGLGPGELFF
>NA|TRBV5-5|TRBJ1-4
CASSLPGAYEKLFF
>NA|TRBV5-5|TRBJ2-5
CASSLTATETQYF
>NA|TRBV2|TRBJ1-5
CASRDRSNQPQHF
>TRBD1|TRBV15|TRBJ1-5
CATSSDRGNQPQHF
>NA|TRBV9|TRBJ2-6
CASSVGLAGANVLTF
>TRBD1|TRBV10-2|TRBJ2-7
CASSRGQSYEQYF
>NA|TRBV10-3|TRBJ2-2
CAIPARTANTGELFF
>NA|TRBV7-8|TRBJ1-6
CASSLDPIPLHF